This is a list of T cell receptor beta chains from one sample in a study of CD8 T cells in ankylosing spondylitis. TCRdb reprocessed the 5' RACE reads via MiXCR and lists one record per CDR3 protein. Among 36,000 or so distinct CDR3 sequences listed, approximately 6% were seen once. Sequences were obtained from blood, either unsorted or a sorted T cell fraction (not recorded which). These receptors were taken from a male donor with ankylosing spondylitis or in good health (not recorded which). CDR3s include the opening cysteine and the closing phenylalanine or tryptophan. The D gene is left open where the match is weak. Rows may omit the clone size; those that give it use once, few, many or a size class.

>TRBV6-5|TRBD2|TRBJ2-1|many
CASSSPLLAANEQFF
TGTGCCAGCAGTTCCCCATTACTAGCGGCAAATGAGCAGTTCTTC
>TRBV6-5|.|TRBJ2-4|many
CASSYSPSFVAKNIQYF
TGTGCCAGCAGTTACTCACCCTCTTTCGTAGCCAAAAACATTCAGTACTTC
>TRBV5-4|TRBD2|TRBJ2-3|many
CASSLLGLATSTDTQYF
TGTGCCAGCAGCTTGTTGGGACTAGCGACTAGCACAGATACGCAGTATTTT
>TRBV9|TRBD2|TRBJ2-5|many
CASSVTGTSDILHF
TGTGCCAGCAGCGTTACCGGGACTAGCGACATCCTGCACTTC
>TRBV11-2|.|TRBJ2-4|many
CASSFEGGGNIQYF
TGTGCCAGCAGCTTCGAAGGGGGTGGAAACATTCAGTACTTC
>TRBV29-1|TRBD1|TRBJ2-1|many
CSVRTPGQGINEQFF
TGCAGCGTTCGGACACCGGGACAGGGGATCAATGAGCAGTTCTTC
>TRBV7-2|TRBD2|TRBJ2-5|many
CASSLGGLAGLETQYF
TGTGCCAGCAGCTTAGGTGGACTAGCGGGGCTGGAGACCCAGTACTTC
>TRBV6-1|TRBD1|TRBJ2-2|many
CASTRTGAGELFF
TGTGCCAGCACCCGAACAGGGGCCGGGGAGCTGTTTTTT
>TRBV24-1|TRBD2|TRBJ2-1|.
CATSDWSGGAIPNEQFF
TGTGCCACCAGTGATTGGAGCGGGGGGGCCATCCCCAATGAGCAGTTCTTC
>TRBV23-1|TRBD1|TRBJ2-4|few
CASTLPHRGQGLAKNIQYF
TGCGCCAGCACCCTGCCTCACCGGGGACAGGGTCTAGCCAAAAACATTCAGTACTTC
>TRBV5-1|.|TRBJ2-5|medium-sized
CASNLDSQETQYF
TGCGCCAGCAACTTGGACAGCCAAGAGACCCAGTACTTC
>TRBV6-5|.|TRBJ2-5|many
CASSRKQETQYF
TGTGCCAGCAGTCGAAAGCAAGAGACCCAGTACTTC
>TRBV5-1|.|TRBJ2-7|many
CASRGSGGYEQYF
TGCGCCAGCAGGGGTTCGGGCGGTTACGAGCAGTACTTC
>TRBV4-2|.|TRBJ2-1|many
CASSRGSANYNEQFF
TGTGCCAGCAGCCGGGGATCCGCCAACTACAATGAGCAGTTCTTC
>TRBV5-1|TRBD1|TRBJ2-1|many
CASSAETGWRSNEQFF
TGCGCCAGCAGCGCGGAGACAGGGTGGAGGTCCAATGAGCAGTTCTTC
>TRBV4-2|.|TRBJ2-2|many
CASSQELIASTGELFF
TGTGCCAGCAGCCAAGAATTAATCGCAAGCACCGGGGAGCTGTTTTTT
>TRBV20-1|.|TRBJ1-3|.
CSAPGLSSGTTIYF
TGCAGTGCTCCGGGCCTATCGTCTGGAACCACCATATATTTT
>TRBV20-1|TRBD2|TRBJ2-5|.
CSARDWLADFQETQYF
TGCAGTGCTAGAGATTGGCTAGCGGATTTCCAAGAGACCCAGTACTTC
>TRBV4-3|.|TRBJ2-1|few
CASSHPRGNEQFF
TGCGCCAGCAGCCACCCCCGGGGGAATGAGCAGTTCTTC
>TRBV5-5|.|TRBJ2-7|many
CASSWSPGRTYEQYF
TGTGCCAGCAGCTGGAGCCCGGGACGGACCTACGAGCAGTACTTC
>TRBV2|.|TRBJ2-5|many
CASSEVTTQETQYF
TGTGCCAGCAGTGAAGTGACTACCCAAGAGACCCAGTACTTC
>TRBV5-1|.|TRBJ2-7|many
CASSLDPRSYEQYF
TGCGCCAGCAGCTTGGATCCCAGGTCCTACGAGCAGTACTTC
>TRBV19|TRBD2|TRBJ2-2|.
CASSIDRGAGELFF
TGTGCCAGTAGTATAGATCGGGGGGCCGGGGAGCTGTTTTTT
>TRBV19|.|TRBJ1-2|.
CASSIVTQNGYGYTF
TGTGCCAGTAGTATAGTTACACAAAATGGCTATGGCTACACCTTC
>TRBV5-1|.|TRBJ2-6|many
CASSLEGIGANVLTF
TGCGCCAGCAGCTTGGAGGGGATTGGGGCCAACGTCCTGACTTTC